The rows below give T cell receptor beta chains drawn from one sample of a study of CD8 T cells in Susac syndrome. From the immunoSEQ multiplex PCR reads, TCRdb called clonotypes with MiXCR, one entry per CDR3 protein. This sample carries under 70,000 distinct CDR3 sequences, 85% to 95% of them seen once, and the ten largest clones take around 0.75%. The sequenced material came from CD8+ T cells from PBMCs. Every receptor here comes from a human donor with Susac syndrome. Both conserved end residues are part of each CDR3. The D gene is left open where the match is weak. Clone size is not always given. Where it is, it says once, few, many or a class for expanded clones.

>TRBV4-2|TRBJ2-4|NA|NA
TGTGCCAGCAGCCAAGCGGGGGCCAAAAACATTCAGTACTTC
CASSQAGAKNIQYF
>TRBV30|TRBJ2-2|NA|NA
TGTGCCTGGAGTGTAGGGCGCCCCGGGGAGCTGTTTTTT
CAWSVGRPGELFF
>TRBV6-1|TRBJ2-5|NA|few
TGTGCCAGCACTAAATTCCGGGAATTTGGGGAGACCCAGTACTTC
CASTKFREFGETQYF
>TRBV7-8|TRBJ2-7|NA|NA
TGTGCCAGCAGCTACGACCTTAGCTCCTACGAGCAGTACTTC
CASSYDLSSYEQYF
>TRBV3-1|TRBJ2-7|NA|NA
TGTGCCAGCAGCCAAGTTGGGGCAGGGTGGGCGGACGAGCAGTACTTC
CASSQVGAGWADEQYF
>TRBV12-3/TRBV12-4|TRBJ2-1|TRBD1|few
TGTGCCAGCAGTTTCCGACAGGGCGAAAAGCAGTTCTTC
CASSFRQGEKQFF
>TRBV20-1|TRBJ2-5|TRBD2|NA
TGCAGTCGAGCGGGGGGGCCGAGGGGGGAGACCCAGTACTTC
CSRAGGPRGETQYF
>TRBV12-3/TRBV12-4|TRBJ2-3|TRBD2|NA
TGTGCCAGCTCACTAGCGGGGGATACGCAGTATTTT
CASSLAGDTQYF
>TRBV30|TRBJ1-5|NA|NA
TGTGCCTGGAGCCAGGGGACTTCTAGCAATCAGCCCCAGCATTTT
CAWSQGTSSNQPQHF
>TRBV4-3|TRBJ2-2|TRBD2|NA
TGCGCCAGCAGCCAAGGGGAGGGATTCACCGGGGAGCTGTTTTTT
CASSQGEGFTGELFF
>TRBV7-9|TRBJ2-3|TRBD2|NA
TGTGCCAGCAGCGCAACGACTAGCGGCACAGATACGCAGTATTTT
CASSATTSGTDTQYF
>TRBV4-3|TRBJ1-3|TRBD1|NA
TGCGCCAGCAGCCAGGGACAGGGGAGGGACACCATATATTTT
CASSQGQGRDTIYF
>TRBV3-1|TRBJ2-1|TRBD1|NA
TGTGCCAGCAGCCAGCTACAGGGGCAAAATGAGCAGTTCTTC
CASSQLQGQNEQFF
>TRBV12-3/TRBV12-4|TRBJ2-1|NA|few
TGTGCCAGCAGTTTAGGGTACAATGAGCAGTTCTTC
CASSLGYNEQFF
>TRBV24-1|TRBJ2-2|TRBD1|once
TGTGCCACCAGTGAGAGCCCGGGACAGGCACCCGCCGGGGAGCTGTTTTTT
CATSESPGQAPAGELFF
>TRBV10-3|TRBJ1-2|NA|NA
TGTGCCATCAGTGAGGTGGGGGAAGCTAACTATGGCTACACCTTC
CAISEVGEANYGYTF
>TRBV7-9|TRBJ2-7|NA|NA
TGTGCCAGCAGCTTGCCGACCGGGCAGCCCTACGAGCAGTACTTC
CASSLPTGQPYEQYF
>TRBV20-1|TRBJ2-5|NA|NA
TGCAGTGCTAGCTCTTGGCGGTCGGGAGAGACCCAGTACTTC
CSASSWRSGETQYF
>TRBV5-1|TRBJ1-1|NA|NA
TGCGCCAGCAGCCTAGACGTAAACACTGAAGCTTTCTTT
CASSLDVNTEAFF